This TCR beta chain was identified in a study of tumor-infiltrating lymphocytes in primary liver carcinoma. Study information: Cases comprised patients with primary liver carcinoma who received surgical resection.

This clonotype was found many times. RNA was extracted from whole blood without cell sorting, alongside germline DNA. The CDR3 runs 13 residues. The V gene's germline CDR1 is MNHEY and CDR2 SVGEGT. Trimming pared 6 bases from V and 4 bases from J, leaving 13 bases between. A primer matching the constant region was used to make TCR beta cDNA from approximately 0.45 ug of total RNA. Nested multiplex PCR, run for three rounds with slightly modified ARM-PCR, yielded TCR beta libraries. Running 9 to 11 cycles apiece, the first two PCR rounds relied on TRBV1-TRBV30 forward primers together with a C-beta reverse primer. TCRdb re-called the multiplex PCR reads with MiXCR, one entry per CDR3 protein. The sample lists 300,000 to 400,000 distinct CDR3 sequences, less than 65% occurring once.

The chain carries TRBV6-2 or TRBV6-3 and TRBJ2-7; TRBD1 might be the D (5 bases). The source of this sequence is a man aged 40-50 years with primary liver carcinoma and hepatitis B virus infection. Sequences were obtained from peripheral blood. The CDR3 loop is CASRDTAPYEQYF. The CDR3 coding sequence is TGTGCCAGCAGGGACACTGCCCCATACGAGCAGTACTTC.